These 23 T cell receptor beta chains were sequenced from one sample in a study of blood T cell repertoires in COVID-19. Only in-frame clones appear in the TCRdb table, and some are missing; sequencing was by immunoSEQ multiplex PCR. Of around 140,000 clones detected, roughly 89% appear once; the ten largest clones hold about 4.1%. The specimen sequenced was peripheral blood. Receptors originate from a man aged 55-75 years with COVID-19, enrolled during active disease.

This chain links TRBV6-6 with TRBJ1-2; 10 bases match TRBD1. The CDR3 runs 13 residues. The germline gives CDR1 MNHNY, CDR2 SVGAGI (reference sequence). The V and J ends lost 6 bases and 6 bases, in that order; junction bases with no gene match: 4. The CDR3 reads CASSRGTGDGYTF. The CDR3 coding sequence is TGTGCCAGCAGCCGCGGGACAGGGGATGGCTACACCTTC.

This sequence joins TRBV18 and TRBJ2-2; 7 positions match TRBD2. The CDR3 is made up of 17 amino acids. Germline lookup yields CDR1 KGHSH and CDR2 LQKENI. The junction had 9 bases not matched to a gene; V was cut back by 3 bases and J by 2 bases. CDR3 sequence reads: CASSPTSPPDNTGELFF. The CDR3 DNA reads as TGTGCCAGCTCACCGACTAGCCCTCCAGATAACACCGGGGAGCTGTTTTTT.

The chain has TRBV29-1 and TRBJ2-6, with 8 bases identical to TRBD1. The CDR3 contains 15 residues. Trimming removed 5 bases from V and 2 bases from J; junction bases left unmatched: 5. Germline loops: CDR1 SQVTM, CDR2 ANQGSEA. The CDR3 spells CSVWQGAPGANVLTF. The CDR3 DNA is TGCAGCGTTTGGCAGGGGGCGCCTGGGGCCAACGTCCTGACTTTC.

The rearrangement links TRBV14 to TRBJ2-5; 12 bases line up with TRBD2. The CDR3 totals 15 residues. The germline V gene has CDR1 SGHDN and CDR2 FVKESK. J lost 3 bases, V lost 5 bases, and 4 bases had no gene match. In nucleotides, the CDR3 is TGTGCCAGCAGCTTCCGGACTAGCGGGGAAGAGACCCAGTACTTC. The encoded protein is CASSFRTSGEETQYF.

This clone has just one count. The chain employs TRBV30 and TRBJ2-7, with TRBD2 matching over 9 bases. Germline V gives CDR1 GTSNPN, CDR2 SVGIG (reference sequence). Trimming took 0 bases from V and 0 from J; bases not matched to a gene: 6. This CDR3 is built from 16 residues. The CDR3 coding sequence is TGTGCCTGGAGTGTGGCTAGCGGGATCAGCTCCTACGAGCAGTACTTC. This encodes CAWSVASGISSYEQYF.

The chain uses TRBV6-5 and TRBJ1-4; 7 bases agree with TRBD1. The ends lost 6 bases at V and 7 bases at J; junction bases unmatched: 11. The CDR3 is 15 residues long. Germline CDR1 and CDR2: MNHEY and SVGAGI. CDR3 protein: CASSPQGGSVEKLFF. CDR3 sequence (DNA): TGTGCCAGCAGCCCACAAGGGGGCTCCGTTGAAAAACTGTTTTTT.

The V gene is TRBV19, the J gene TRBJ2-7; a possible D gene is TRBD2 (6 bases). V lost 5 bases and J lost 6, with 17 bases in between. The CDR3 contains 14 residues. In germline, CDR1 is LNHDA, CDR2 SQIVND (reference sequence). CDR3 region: CASSETGGVGEQYF. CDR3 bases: TGTGCCAGTAGTGAAACCGGAGGGGTAGGCGAGCAGTACTTC.

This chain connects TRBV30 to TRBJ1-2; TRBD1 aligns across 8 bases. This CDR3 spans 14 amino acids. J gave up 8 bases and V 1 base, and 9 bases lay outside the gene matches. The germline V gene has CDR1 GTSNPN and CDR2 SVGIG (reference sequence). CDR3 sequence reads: CAWSDSQGARGYTF. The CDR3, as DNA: TGTGCCTGGAGTGATTCCCAGGGGGCGCGGGGCTACACCTTC.

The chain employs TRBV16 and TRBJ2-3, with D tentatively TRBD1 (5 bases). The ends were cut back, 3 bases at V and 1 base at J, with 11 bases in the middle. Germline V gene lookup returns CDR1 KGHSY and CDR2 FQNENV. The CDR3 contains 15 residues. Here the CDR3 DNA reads TGTGCCAGCAGCCATTGGAAGGGGCGCACAGATACGCAGTATTTT. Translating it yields CASSHWKGRTDTQYF.

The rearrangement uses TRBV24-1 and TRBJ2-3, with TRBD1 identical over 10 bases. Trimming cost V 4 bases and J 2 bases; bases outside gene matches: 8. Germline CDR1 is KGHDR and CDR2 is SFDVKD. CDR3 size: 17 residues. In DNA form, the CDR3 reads TGTGCCACCAGTGAGCAAGACAGGGGGCGAGTCACAGATACGCAGTATTTT. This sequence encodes CATSEQDRGRVTDTQYF.

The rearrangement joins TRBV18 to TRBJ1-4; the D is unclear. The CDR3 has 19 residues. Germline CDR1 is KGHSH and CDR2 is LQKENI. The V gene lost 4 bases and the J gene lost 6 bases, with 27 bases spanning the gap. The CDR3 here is CASSRSPRELVGKDEKLFF. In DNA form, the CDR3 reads TGTGCCAGCTCACGGAGTCCAAGGGAGTTAGTTGGGAAGGATGAAAAACTGTTTTTT.

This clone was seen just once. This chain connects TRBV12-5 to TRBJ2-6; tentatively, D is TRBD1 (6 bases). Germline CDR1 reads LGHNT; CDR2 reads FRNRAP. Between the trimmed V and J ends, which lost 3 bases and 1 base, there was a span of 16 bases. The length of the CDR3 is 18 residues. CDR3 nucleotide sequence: TGTGCTAGTGGTTTTGGTACAGGGATGGCATCTGGGGCCAACGTCCTGACTTTC. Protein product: CASGFGTGMASGANVLTF. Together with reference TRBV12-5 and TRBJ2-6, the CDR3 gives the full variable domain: DARVTQTPRHKVTEMGQEVTMRCQPILGHNTVFWYRQTMMQGLELLAYFRNRAPLDDSGMPKDRFSAEMPDATLATLKIQPSEPRDSAVYFCASGFGTGMASGANVLTFGAGSRLTVL.

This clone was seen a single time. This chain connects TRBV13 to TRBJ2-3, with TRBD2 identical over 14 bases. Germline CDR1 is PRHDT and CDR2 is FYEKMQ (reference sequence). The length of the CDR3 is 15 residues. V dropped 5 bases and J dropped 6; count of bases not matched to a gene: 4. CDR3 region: CASSTRTSGGDTQYF. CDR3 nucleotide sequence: TGTGCCAGCAGCACCCGGACTAGCGGGGGGGATACGCAGTATTTT.

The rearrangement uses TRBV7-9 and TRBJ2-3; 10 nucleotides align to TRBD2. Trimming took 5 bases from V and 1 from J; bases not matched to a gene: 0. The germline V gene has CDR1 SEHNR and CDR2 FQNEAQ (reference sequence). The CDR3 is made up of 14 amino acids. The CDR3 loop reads CASSTSGGTDTQYF. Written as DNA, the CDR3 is TGTGCCAGCAGCACTAGCGGGGGCACAGATACGCAGTATTTT.

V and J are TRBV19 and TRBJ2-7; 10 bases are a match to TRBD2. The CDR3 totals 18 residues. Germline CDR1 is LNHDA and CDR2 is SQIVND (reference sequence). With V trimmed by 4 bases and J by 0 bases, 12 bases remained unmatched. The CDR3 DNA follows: TGTGCCAGTAGTACCGCTAGCGGGGGTCCGCTAAGCTCCTACGAGCAGTACTTC. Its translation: CASSTASGGPLSSYEQYF.

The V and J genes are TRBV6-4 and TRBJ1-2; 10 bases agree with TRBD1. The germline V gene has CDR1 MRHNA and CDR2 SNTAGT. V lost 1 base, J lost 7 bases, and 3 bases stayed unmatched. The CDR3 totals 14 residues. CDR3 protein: CASSDWDRGGGYTF. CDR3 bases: TGTGCCAGCAGTGACTGGGACAGGGGAGGTGGCTACACCTTC.

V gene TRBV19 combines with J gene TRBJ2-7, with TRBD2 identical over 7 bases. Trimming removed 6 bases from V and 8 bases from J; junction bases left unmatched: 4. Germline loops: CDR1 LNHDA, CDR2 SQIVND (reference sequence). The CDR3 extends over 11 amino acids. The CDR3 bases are TGTGCCAGTAGATCAGCGGGGAAGCAGTACTTC. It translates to CASRSAGKQYF.

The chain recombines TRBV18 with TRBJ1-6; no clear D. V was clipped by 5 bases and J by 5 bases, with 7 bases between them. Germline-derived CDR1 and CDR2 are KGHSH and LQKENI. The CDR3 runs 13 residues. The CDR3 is CASSERNNSPLHF. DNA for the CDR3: TGTGCCAGCTCAGAGCGAAATAATTCACCCCTCCACTTT. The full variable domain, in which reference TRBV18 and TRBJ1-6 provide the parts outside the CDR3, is NAGVMQNPRHLVRRRGQEARLRCSPMKGHSHVYWYRQLPEEGLKFMVYLQKENIIDESGMPKERFSAEFPKEGPSILRIQQVVRGDSAAYFCASSERNNSPLHFGNGTRLTVT.

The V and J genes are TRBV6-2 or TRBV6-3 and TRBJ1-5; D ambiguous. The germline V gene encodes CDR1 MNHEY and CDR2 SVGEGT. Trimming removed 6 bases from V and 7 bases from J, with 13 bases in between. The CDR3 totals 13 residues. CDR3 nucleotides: TGTGCCAGCAGCACCCGACTCGGGCAGCCCCAGCATTTT. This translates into CASSTRLGQPQHF.

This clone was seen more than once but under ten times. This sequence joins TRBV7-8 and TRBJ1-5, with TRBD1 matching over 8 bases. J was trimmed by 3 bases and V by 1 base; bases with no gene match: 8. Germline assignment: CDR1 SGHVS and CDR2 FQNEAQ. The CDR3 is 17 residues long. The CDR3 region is CASSLVSGQGPNQPQHF. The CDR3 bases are TGTGCCAGCAGCTTAGTTAGCGGACAGGGTCCCAATCAGCCCCAGCATTTT.

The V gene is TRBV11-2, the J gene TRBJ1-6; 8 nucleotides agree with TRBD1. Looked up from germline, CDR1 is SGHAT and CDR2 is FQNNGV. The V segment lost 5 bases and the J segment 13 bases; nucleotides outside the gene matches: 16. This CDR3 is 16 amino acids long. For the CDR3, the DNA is TGTGCCAGCAGCCGTACACCGGGACAGGTCAATGCCCCCCTCCACTTT. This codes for CASSRTPGQVNAPLHF. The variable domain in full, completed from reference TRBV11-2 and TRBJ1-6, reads EAGVAQSPRYKIIEKRQSVAFWCNPISGHATLYWYQQILGQGPKLLIQFQNNGVVDDSQLPKDRFSAERLKGVDSTLKIQPAKLEDSAVYLCASSRTPGQVNAPLHFGNGTRLTVT.

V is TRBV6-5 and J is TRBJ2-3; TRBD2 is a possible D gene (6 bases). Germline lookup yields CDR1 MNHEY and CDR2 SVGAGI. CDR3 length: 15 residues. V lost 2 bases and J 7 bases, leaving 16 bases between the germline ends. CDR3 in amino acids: CASSYSSGDQNTQYF. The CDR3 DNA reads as TGTGCCAGCAGTTACAGTAGCGGCGACCAAAATACGCAGTATTTT.

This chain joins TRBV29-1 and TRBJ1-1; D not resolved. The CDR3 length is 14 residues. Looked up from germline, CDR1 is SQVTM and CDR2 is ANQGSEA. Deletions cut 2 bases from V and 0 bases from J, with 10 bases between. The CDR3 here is CSVEFVGMNTEAFF. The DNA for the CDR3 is TGCAGCGTTGAATTTGTGGGCATGAACACTGAAGCTTTCTTT.